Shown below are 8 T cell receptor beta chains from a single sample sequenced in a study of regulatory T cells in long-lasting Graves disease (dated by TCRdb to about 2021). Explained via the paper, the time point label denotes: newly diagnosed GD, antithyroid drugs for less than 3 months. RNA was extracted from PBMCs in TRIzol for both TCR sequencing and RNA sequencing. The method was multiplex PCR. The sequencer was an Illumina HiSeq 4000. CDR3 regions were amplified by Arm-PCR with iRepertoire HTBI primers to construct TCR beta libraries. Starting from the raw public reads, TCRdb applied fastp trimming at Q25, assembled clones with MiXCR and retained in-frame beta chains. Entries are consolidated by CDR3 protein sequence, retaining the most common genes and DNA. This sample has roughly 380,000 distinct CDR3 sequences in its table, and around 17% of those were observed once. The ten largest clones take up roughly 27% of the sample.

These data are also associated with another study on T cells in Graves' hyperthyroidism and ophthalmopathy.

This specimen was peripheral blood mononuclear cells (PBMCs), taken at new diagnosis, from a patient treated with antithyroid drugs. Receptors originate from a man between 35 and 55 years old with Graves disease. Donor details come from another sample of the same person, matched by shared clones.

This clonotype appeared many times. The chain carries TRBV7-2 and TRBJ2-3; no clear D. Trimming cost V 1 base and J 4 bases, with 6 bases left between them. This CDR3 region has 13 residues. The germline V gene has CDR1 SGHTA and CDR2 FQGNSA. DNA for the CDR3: TGTGCCAGCAGCTTAGTGAGGCCAGATACGCAGTATTTT. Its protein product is CASSLVRPDTQYF.

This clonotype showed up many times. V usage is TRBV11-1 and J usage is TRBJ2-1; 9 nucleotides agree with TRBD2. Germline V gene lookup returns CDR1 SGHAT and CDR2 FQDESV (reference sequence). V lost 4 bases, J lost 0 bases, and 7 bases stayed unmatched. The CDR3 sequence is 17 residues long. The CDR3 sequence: CASSSRGGLSSYNEQFF. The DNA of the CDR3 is TGTGCCAGCAGCTCGCGGGGGGGACTCAGCTCCTACAATGAGCAGTTCTTC.

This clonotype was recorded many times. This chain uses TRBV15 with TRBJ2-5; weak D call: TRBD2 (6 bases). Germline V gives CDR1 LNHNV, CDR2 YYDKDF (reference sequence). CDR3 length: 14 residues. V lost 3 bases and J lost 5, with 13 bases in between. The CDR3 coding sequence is TGTGCCACCAGCAGCTCCTCAAGCGGGGAGACCCAGTACTTC. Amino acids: CATSSSSSGETQYF.

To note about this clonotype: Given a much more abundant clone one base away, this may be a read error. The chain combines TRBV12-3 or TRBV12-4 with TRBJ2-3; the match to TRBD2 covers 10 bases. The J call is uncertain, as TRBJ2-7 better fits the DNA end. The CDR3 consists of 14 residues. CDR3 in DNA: TGTGCCAGCAGTTTAGGTAGCGGGGGGAATGAGCAGTACTTC. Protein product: CASSLGSGGNEQYF.

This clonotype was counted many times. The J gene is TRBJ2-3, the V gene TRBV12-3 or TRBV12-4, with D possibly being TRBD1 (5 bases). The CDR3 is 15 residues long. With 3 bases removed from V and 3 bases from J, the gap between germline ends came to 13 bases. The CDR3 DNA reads TGTGCCAGCAGTTTCAGGGTACTTCGGACAGATACGCAGTATTTT. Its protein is CASSFRVLRTDTQYF.

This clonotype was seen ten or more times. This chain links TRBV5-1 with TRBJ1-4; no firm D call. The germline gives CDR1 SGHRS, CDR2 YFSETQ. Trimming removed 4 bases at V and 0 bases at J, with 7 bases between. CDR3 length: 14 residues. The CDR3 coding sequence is TGCGCCAGCAGCCCATTTGCAACTAATGAAAAACTGTTTTTT. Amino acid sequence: CASSPFATNEKLFF. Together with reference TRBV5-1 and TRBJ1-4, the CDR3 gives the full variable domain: KAGVTQTPRYLIKTRGQQVTLSCSPISGHRSVSWYQQTPGQGLQFLFEYFSETQRNKGNFPGRFSGRQFSNSRSEMNVSTLELGDSALYLCASSPFATNEKLFFGSGTQLSVL.

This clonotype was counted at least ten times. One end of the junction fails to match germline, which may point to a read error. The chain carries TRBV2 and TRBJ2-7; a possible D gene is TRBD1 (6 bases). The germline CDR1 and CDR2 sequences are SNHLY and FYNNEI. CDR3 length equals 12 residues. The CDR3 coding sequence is TGTGCCAGCAGGGAAGGACAGTTCGAGCAGTACTTC. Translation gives CASREGQFEQYF.

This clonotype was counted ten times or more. The DNA of the CDR3 is TGTGCCAGCACCGAGGACATGGTAGGCACAGATACGCAGTATTTT. Protein product: CASTEDMVGTDTQYF. J is TRBJ2-3 and V is TRBV12-3 or TRBV12-4; weak D call: TRBD1 (5 bases). CDR3 length: 15 amino acids. V lost 7 bases, J lost 1 base, and 15 bases lay in between.